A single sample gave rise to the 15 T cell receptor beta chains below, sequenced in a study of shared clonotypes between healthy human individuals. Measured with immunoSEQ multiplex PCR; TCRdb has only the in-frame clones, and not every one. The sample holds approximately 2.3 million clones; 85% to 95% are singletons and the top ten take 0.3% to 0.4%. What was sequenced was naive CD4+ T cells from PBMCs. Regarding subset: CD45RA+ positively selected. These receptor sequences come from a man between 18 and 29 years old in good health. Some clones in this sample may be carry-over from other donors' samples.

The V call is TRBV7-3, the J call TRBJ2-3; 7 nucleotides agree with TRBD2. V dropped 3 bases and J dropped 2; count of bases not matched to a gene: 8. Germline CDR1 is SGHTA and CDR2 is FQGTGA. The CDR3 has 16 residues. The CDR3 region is CASSLIGRTSTDTQYF. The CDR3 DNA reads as TGTGCCAGCAGCTTGATCGGGAGGACCTCCACAGATACGCAGTATTTT.

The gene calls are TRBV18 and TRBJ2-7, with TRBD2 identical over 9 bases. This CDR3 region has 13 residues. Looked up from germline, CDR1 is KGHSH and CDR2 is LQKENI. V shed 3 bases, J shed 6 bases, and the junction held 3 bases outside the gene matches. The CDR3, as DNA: TGTGCCAGCTCACCTAGCGGGAGTACCGAGCAGTACTTC. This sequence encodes CASSPSGSTEQYF.

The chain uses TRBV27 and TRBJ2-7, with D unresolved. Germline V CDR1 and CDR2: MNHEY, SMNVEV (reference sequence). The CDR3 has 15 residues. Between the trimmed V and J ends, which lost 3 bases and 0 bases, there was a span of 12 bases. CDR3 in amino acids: CASSLGRASSYEQYF. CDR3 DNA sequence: TGTGCCAGCAGTTTGGGTAGGGCTAGCTCCTACGAGCAGTACTTC.

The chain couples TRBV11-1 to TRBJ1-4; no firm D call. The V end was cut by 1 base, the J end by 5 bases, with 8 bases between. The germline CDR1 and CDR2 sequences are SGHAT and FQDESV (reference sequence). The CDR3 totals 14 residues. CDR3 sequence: CASSLGGSNEKLFF. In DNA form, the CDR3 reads TGTGCCAGCAGCTTAGGAGGTTCAAATGAAAAACTGTTTTTT.

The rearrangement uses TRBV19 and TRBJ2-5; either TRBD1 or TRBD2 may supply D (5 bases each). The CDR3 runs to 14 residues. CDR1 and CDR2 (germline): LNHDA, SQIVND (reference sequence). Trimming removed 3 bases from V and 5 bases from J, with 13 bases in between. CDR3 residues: CASSIYGAGETQYF. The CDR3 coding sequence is TGTGCCAGTAGTATCTACGGGGCTGGCGAGACCCAGTACTTC.

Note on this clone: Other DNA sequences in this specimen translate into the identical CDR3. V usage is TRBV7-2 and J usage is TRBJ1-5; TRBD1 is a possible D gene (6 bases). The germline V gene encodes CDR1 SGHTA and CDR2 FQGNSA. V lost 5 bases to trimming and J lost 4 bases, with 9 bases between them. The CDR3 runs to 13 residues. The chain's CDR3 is CASSTGLNQPQHF. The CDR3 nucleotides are TGTGCCAGCAGCACAGGGCTGAATCAGCCCCAGCATTTT. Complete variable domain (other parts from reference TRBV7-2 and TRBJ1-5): GAGVSQSPSNKVTEKGKDVELRCDPISGHTALYWYRQSLGQGLEFLIYFQGNSAPDKSGLPSDRFSAERTGGSVSTLTIQRTQQEDSAVYLCASSTGLNQPQHFGDGTRLSIL.

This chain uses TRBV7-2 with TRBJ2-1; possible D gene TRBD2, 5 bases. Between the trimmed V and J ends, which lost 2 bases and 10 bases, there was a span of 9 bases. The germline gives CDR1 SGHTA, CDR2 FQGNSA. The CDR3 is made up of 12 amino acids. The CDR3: CASSLQRGEQFF. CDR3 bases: TGTGCCAGCAGCTTACAGAGAGGGGAGCAGTTCTTC.

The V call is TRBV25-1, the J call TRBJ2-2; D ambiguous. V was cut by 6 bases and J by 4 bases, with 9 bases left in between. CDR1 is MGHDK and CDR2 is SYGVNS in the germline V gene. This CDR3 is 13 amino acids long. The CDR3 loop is CASRFQITGELFF. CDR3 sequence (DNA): TGTGCCAGCAGGTTTCAGATCACCGGGGAGCTGTTTTTT.

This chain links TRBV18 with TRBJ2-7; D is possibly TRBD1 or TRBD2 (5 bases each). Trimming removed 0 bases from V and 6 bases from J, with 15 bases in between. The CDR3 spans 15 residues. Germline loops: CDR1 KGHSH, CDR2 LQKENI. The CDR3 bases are TGTGCCAGCTCACCACCTGGGACCCCTGAGGGCGAGCAGTACTTC. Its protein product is CASSPPGTPEGEQYF.

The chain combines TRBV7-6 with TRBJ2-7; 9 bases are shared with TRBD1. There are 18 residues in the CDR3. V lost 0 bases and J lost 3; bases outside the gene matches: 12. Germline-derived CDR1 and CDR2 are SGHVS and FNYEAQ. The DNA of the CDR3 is TGTGCCAGCAGCTTAGCGTTTTCGTCGGGACAGGGCCTCTACGAGCAGTACTTC. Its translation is CASSLAFSSGQGLYEQYF. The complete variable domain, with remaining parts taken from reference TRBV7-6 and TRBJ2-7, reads GAGVSQSPRYKVTKRGQDVALRCDPISGHVSLYWYRQALGQGPEFLTYFNYEAQQDKSGLPNDRFSAERPEGSISTLTIQRTEQRDSAMYRCASSLAFSSGQGLYEQYFGPGTRLTVT.

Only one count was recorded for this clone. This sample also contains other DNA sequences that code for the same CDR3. CDR3: CASSLGGTSYGYTF. In DNA form, the CDR3 reads TGCGCCAGCAGCTTGGGTGGCACCAGCTATGGCTACACCTTC. The chain carries TRBV5-1 and TRBJ1-2; D ambiguous. Looked up from germline, CDR1 is SGHRS and CDR2 is YFSETQ. Trimming took off 0 bases at V and 4 bases at J, with 10 bases between the two ends. The CDR3 loop spans 14 amino acids.

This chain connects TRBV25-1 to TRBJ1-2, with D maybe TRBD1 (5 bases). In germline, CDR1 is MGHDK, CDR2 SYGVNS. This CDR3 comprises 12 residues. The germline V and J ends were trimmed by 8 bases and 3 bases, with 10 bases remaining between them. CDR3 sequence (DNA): TGTGCCAGCCGGGGGGGAGACTATGGCTACACCTTC. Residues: CASRGGDYGYTF.

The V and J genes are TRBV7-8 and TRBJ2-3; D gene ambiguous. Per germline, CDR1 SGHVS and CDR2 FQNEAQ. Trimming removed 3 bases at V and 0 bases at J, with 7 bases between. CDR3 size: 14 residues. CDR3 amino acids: CASSFSRSTDTQYF. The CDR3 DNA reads TGTGCCAGCAGCTTCAGTCGGAGCACAGATACGCAGTATTTT.

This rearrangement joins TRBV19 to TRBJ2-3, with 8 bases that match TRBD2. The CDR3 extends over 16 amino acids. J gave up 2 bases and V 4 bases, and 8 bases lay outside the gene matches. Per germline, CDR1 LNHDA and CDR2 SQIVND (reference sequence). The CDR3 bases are TGTGCCAGTAGTAGTAGACTAGCGTCTTTCACAGATACGCAGTATTTT. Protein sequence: CASSSRLASFTDTQYF.

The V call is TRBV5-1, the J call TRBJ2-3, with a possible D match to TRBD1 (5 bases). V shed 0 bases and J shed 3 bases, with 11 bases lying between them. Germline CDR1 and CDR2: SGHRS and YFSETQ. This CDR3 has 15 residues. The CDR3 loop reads CASSLDQGGTDTQYF. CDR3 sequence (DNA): TGCGCCAGCAGCTTGGATCAGGGTGGGACAGATACGCAGTATTTT.